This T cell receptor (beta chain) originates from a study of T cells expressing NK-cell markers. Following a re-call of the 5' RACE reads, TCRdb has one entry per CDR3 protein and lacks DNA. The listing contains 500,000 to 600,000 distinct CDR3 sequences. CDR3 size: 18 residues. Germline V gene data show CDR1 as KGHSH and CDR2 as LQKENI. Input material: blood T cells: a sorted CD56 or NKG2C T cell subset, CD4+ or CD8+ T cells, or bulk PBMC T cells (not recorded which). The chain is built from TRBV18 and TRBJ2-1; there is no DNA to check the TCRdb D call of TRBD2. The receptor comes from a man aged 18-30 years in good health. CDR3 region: CASSPPGLAGSSYNEQFF.